The sequence of this TCR delta chain was determined in a study of Vδ1+ human thymocytes. Comments on this clone: The antigen remains unidentified.

RNA was extracted from the cells and then reverse transcribed. Multiplex PCR used pooled V-gene forward primers and a constant-region reverse primer to amplify CDR3s. With CATT, TCRdb re-called clones from the multiplex PCR reads. This sample yields over 65,000 delta-chain clones, of which about 35% are seen a single time; 0.2% to 0.3% belongs to the top ten. Study results and caveats: In the thymus, TRG and TRD repertoires looked highly polyclonal with Gaussian CDR3 lengths.

Germline CDR1 is TSWWSYY and CDR2 is QGS. V lost 0 bases to trimming and J lost 0 bases; unmatched junction nucleotides: 23. This CDR3 is built from 23 residues. The sequenced material came from Vdelta1+ gamma-delta thymocytes from the thymus. Noted subset: FACS-sorted CD3+ TCRalphabeta- TCRVdelta1+ TCRVdelta2- thymocytes. This chain uses TRDV1 with TRDJ1, with 9 bases that match TRDD3. This receptor was obtained from a boy under two years old who had congenital heart surgery. In nucleotides, the CDR3 is TGTGCTCTTGGGGAACTACGCTTTCCTGACATCTTTGTACTGGGGGACCACACCGATAAACTCATCTTT. Translated, it gives CALGELRFPDIFVLGDHTDKLIF.